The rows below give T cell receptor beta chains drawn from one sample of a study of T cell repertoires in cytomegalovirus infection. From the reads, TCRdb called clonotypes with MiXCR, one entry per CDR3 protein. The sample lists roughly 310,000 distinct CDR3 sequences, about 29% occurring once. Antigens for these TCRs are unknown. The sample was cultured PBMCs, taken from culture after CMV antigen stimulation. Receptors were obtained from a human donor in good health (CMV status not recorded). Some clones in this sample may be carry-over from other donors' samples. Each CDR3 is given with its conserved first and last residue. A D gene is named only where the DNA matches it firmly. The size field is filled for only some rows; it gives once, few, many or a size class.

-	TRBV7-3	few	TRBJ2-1	TGTGCCAGCAGCTTAGAGACGGAGGGGGTTTACAATGAGCAGTTCTTC	CASSLETEGVYNEQFF
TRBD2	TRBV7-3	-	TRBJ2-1	TGTGCCAGCAGCTTAGTTAGTACTAGCGGGGGTTACAATGAGCAGTTCTTC	CASSLVSTSGGYNEQFF
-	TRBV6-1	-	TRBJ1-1	TGTGCCAGCAGTGTTAGTCCCGCTGGGACTGAAGCTTTCTTT	CASSVSPAGTEAFF
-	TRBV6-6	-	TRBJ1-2	TGTGCCAGCACCAACCCAGCCTCCTCTAACTATGGCTACACCTTC	CASTNPASSNYGYTF
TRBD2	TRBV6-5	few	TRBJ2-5	TGTGCCAGCAGCTCCCAACTAGCGAACCAAGAGACCCAGTACTTC	CASSSQLANQETQYF
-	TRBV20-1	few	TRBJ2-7	TGCAGTGCTAGACGCAGGGGTTTTTACGAGCAGTACTTC	CSARRRGFYEQYF
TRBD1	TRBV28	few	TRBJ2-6	TGTGCCAGCAGTTCCCGGGACAGGGGGCGAAGCCTCTCTGGGGCCAACGTCCTGACTTTC	CASSSRDRGRSLSGANVLTF
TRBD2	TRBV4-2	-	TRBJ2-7	TGTGCCAGCAGCCAAGATGTTGGCGGCGGGAGCCTCTCCTACGAGCAGTACTTC	CASSQDVGGGSLSYEQYF
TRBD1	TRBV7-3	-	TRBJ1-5	TGTGCCAGCAGCTTAAACTCCCCTCCGGACAGGGGGCTTCGGCAGCCCCAGCATTTT	CASSLNSPPDRGLRQPQHF
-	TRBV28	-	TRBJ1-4	TGTGCCAGCAGTCCTCAGGGAGAGGGCACTAATGAAAAACTGTTTTTT	CASSPQGEGTNEKLFF